This T cell receptor (beta chain) is drawn from a study of response to subunit inactivated influenza vaccine. Broader study findings: T cells newly recruited by each seasonal influenza vaccination are few, the authors suggested.

TCRdb reprocessed the RT-PCR reads via MiXCR and lists one record per CDR3 protein. The repertoire includes over 150,000 distinct CDR3 sequences, approximately 9.2% of them detected once, and 11% sits in the top ten. Worth noting for this clonotype: Its antigen is not identified.

From germline, CDR1 is SGHAT and CDR2 FQNNGV. V dropped 5 bases and J dropped 5 bases, with 9 bases sitting between them. The CDR3 runs to 13 residues. This sequence originates from a man aged 45-65 years who received an inactivated influenza vaccine. This sequence joins TRBV11-2 and TRBJ1-4, with D unresolved. The input for sequencing was non-naive T cells sorted from PBMCs, taken on the day of vaccination. CDR3 bases: TGTGCCAGCAGCGTCCACAGAAATGAAAAACTGTTTTTT. It codes for CASSVHRNEKLFF.